The clone carrying this T cell receptor beta chain showed up many times. The antigen is unknown. The data stem from a study of T cells in Graves' hyperthyroidism and ophthalmopathy. Amplification of TCR beta CDR3 regions was performed using RNA transcripts as template. With the HTBI primer set, the TCR CDR3 went through a first round of RT-PCR. Each CDR3 protein is one row after TCRdb ran MiXCR on the multiplex PCR reads. The sample includes about 590,000 distinct CDR3 sequences, approximately 14% of them seen just once. Study observations and caveats: Most thyroid-expanded clonotypes above 0.001 were also found in blood.

Hyperthyroidism of Graves' type that showed no ophthalmopathy progression within 18 months was stable. Clinical symptoms, serum thyroxine, TRAb, thyroid ultrasound and orbital computed tomography informed diagnoses. The authors took PBMCs from 10 ml fresh peripheral blood. With 5 bases removed from V and 5 bases from J, the gap between germline ends came to 16 bases. CDR3 length equals 14 residues. Germline V lookup: CDR1 MNHEY, CDR2 SMNVEV (reference sequence). The chain links TRBV27 to TRBJ2-7; the D gene is possibly TRBD1 (6 bases). The specimen was blood. This TCR came from a woman between 25 and 40 years old with Graves' hyperthyroidism. CDR3 sequence: CASSPQQGAHEQYF. The CDR3 bases are TGTGCCAGCAGTCCGCAACAGGGAGCCCACGAGCAGTACTTC.